This TCR beta chain was recorded in a study of cytomegalovirus exposure and HLA in healthy donors. In the study overall: The Caucasian-associated ancestry cluster contained about 80% of the approximately 400 genotyped donors. Whole-study findings and limits: By a later analysis, the bulk of CMV-associated TCR beta chains appeared HLA-restricted.

CDR1 and CDR2 (germline): SGHTA, FQGNSA. V lost 1 base, J lost 5 bases, and 14 bases lay in between. The CDR3 contains 15 residues. The PCR employed 60 Vbeta primers together with 13 Jbeta primers. The protocol was immunoSEQ multiplex PCR, while the TCRdb copy is restricted to in-frame clones and leaves out a portion. This table has about 94,000 clones, 70% to 85% appearing once. As to this clone: Its target is unknown.

This chain joins TRBV7-2 and TRBJ1-1; TRBD1 is a possible D gene (5 bases). Source material: PBMCs. This clonotype was obtained from a human donor in good health. This chain's CDR3 is CASSLVQGVGTEAFF. The CDR3 nucleotides read TGTGCCAGCAGCTTAGTTCAGGGCGTAGGGACTGAAGCTTTCTTT.